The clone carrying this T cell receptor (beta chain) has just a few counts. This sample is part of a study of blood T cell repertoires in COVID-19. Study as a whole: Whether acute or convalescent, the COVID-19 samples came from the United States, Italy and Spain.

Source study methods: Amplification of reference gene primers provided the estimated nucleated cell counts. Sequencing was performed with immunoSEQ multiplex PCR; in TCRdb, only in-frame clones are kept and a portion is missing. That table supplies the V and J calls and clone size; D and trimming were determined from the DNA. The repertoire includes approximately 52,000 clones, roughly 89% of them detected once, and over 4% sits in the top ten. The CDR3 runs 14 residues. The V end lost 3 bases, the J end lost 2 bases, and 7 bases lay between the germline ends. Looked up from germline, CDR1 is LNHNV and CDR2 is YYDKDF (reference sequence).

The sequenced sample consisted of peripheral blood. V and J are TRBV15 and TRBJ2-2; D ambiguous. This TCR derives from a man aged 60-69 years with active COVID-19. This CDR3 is CATSRRKNTGELFF. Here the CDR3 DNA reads TGTGCCACCAGCAGGCGGAAAAACACCGGGGAGCTGTTTTTT.